This T cell receptor beta chain came from a study of control samples from healthy donors and cancer patients. Sequencing used immunoSEQ multiplex PCR; TCRdb keeps in-frame clones, though not all of them. The sample includes some 140,000 clones, roughly 94% of them seen just once. This clone was seen just once. The clonotype comes from a man aged 60 to 75 with colorectal cancer. The sequenced material came from PBMCs.

CDR3 amino acids: CASSPKGSPGQPQHF. The CDR3 DNA follows: TGTGCCAGCAGCCCAAAGGGAAGCCCGGGTCAGCCCCAGCATTTT. The chain couples TRBV7-2 to TRBJ1-5; D is uncertain. V lost 5 bases and J lost 6, with 17 bases in between. Looked up from germline, CDR1 is SGHTA and CDR2 is FQGNSA. The CDR3 is 15 amino acids. Drawing the rest from reference TRBV7-2 and TRBJ1-5, the complete variable domain is GAGVSQSPSNKVTEKGKDVELRCDPISGHTALYWYRQSLGQGLEFLIYFQGNSAPDKSGLPSDRFSAERTGGSVSTLTIQRTQQEDSAVYLCASSPKGSPGQPQHFGDGTRLSIL.